This T cell receptor beta chain was identified in a study of shared clonotypes between healthy human individuals (dated by TCRdb to 2020 to 2022). Regarding the complete study: The cohort included a few men and a couple of women between 18 and 49 years of age. To estimate repertoire size and how much clonotypes are shared between individuals, the study performed deep sequencing of blood TCR repertoires from roughly five healthy adults. Leukapheresis yielded between about 0.94 and 8.9 billion PBMCs per donor. For each donor, CD4 naive and CD4 memory were each given three plates, CD8 naive was given two plates, and CD8 memory was given one plate. Different laboratories and diverse techniques were used to prepare libraries and sequence TCR repertoires, to increase sequencing depth and limit assay-specific biases. Overall study outcomes, separate from this receptor: Even with the large sequencing depth, rarefaction of the sorted-subset datasets indicated that sequencing was incomplete. Sampling was restricted to blood, and TCR repertoires in tissues likely differ from the TCR repertoires found in blood. Pairwise subsampling indicated that sequencing depth was expected to affect the degree of clonotype sharing among donors. Around 5% of naive CD4, 3.5% of naive CD8, 2.3% of memory CD4, and around 0.4% of memory CD8 clonotypes were shared across four donors. Naive subsets generally had larger estimated clonotype richness than memory subsets. Compared with non-shared clonotypes, clonotypes shared by all four sorted-subset donors had higher generation probabilities. Because the study included a small number of donors, the genetic and exposure-history diversity represented was limited.

TCR CDR3 regions were amplified from genomic DNA by multiplex PCR using the deep immunoSEQ assay. Extracted genomic DNA from each cell subset was distributed evenly across all wells of several immunoSEQ 96-well plates, and each plate was treated as a replicate. Each replicate PCR for sorted subsets received approximately 200 ng genomic DNA, equal to roughly 30,000 T cell genomes. The purified libraries were quantified using a Qubit 3.0 fluorometer, sized with a Bioanalyzer 2100, and then quantified again using the KAPA Library Quantification kit. A separate single-read 150-cycle Illumina NextSeq 550 flow cell was used to sequence each immunoSEQ 96-well plate. The original methods were these. Because only junctional sequences without quality scores were contained in the immunoSEQ output, filtering matching that applied to full-length reads could not be performed. To assign V/J genes and CDR3, sequences were annotated against IMGT germline references using PyIR, a Python wrapper for IgBLAST v1.9. Reads were filtered out if the reads had weak V/J assignments (E-value above 1e-6), no CDR3, stop codons, out-of-frame junctions, or ambiguous translated residues. V3J clonotypes were defined as sequences sharing the same inferred V gene, J gene, and CDR3 amino acid sequence. The percentage overlap between two repertoires was calculated by dividing the number of shared unique clonotypes by the size of the smaller repertoire. Repertoire richness was assessed with RTK rarefaction, the Chao1 estimator, and Recon v2.1 estimates of unobserved clonotypes. OLGA was used to compute generation probabilities for all TCRbeta clonotypes that the gDNA method yielded from a few donors. This immuneACCESS table, as held by TCRdb, lists in-frame sequences with V and J called but not all clones. Of the missing ones, under half trace to an unresolved V gene in checked studies; the others have no known cause. That table supplies the V and J calls and clone size; D and trimming were determined from the DNA. The sample includes 500,000 to 550,000 clones, with approximately 95% observed a single time. The top ten hold 0.05% to 0.08% of the sample.

Healthy HIV-negative adults with no recently reported acute infections or vaccinations were included as donors. Every donor was a Caucasian adult living in Nashville, Tennessee, USA. CD4+ T cells were enriched by magnetic negative selection, after which naive cells were positively selected on CD45RA and the negative fraction was taken as the memory subset. Blood was collected by leukapheresis, and PBMCs were isolated by Ficoll-Histopaque density gradient centrifugation and then cryopreserved in liquid nitrogen vapor phase. Analytical flow cytometry was used to check the purity and quantity of every magnetically sorted T cell population. Genomic DNA was isolated from every sorted fraction and measured by UV absorbance on a Nanodrop 2000c. To note about this clone: The antigen it binds to is not known. No much larger clonotype is one base removed from it; base qualities were not supplied.

V is cut by 2 bases and J by 9 bases, and the space between the germline ends is 4 bases. Spanning cysteine to phenylalanine, the CDR3 consists of 11 amino acids. Left in the record is the CDR3 DNA by itself, 33 bases read in frame from the first base. For CDR1 and CDR2, the germline V gene lists MDHEN and SYDVKM. Sequences were obtained from naive CD4+ T cells sorted from blood. What the cell subset or site label conveys for this sample: CD45RA+ positively selected. This sequence uses TRBV28 and TRBJ1-4; confidence is insufficient to name the D gene. This sequence originates from a woman in her twenties or thirties in good health. The CDR3 corresponds to CASSLRQKLFF. The sequenced DNA: TGTGCCAGCAGTTTACGTCAAAAACTGTTTTTT.